These 20 T cell receptor beta chains were all obtained from the same sample, sequenced in a study of early T cells in non-severe SARS-CoV-2 infection. TCRdb re-analysed the 5' RACE reads in MiXCR, keeping a single row per CDR3 protein. The table has 85,000 to 100,000 distinct CDR3 sequences, roughly 11% seen once. The sample was whole blood. The receptors stem from an adult who was a healthcare worker with PCR-confirmed SARS-CoV-2 infection or an uninfected control (not recorded which).

Only a few counts were recorded for this clonotype. The chain employs TRBV30 and TRBJ1-5; possible D gene TRBD1, 5 bases. V lost 4 bases, J lost 4 bases, and 14 bases lay in between. Germline loops: CDR1 GTSNPN, CDR2 SVGIG (reference sequence). This CDR3 spans 14 amino acids. CDR3 amino acids: CAWNSGGDNQPQHF. The CDR3 DNA sequence: TGTGCCTGGAACTCTGGGGGAGATAATCAGCCCCAGCATTTT. Using reference TRBV30 and TRBJ1-5 for the parts outside the CDR3, the full variable domain is SQTIHQWPATLVQPVGSPLSLECTVEGTSNPNLYWYRQAAGRGLQLLFYSVGIGQISSEVPQNLSASRPQDRQFILSSKKLLLSDSGFYLCAWNSGGDNQPQHFGDGTRLSIL.

This clonotype occurred many times. The chain employs TRBV5-4 and TRBJ2-5; a possible D gene is TRBD2 (6 bases). The CDR3 consists of 14 residues. Germline assignment: CDR1 SGHNT and CDR2 YYREEE (reference sequence). Trimming removed 2 bases from V and 3 bases from J, with 11 bases in between. The CDR3 nucleotides read TGTGCCAGCAGCTTCGGGGGTTCAGAAGAGACCCAGTACTTC. Its protein is CASSFGGSEETQYF.

This clonotype was seen at least ten times. The chain uses TRBV5-1 and TRBJ2-1, with D maybe TRBD2 (5 bases). Germline CDR1 is SGHRS and CDR2 is YFSETQ. V shed 0 bases and J shed 10 bases, with 14 bases lying between them. This CDR3 is 14 amino acids long. CDR3 bases: TGCGCCAGCAGCTTGGTGCCCGGGGAACCCGAGCAGTTCTTC. It translates to CASSLVPGEPEQFF.

The chain links TRBV9 to TRBJ1-3; 10 bases are a match to TRBD1. The V and J ends lost 3 bases and 8 bases, in that order; junction bases with no gene match: 5. This CDR3 contains 14 residues. Germline V lookup: CDR1 SGDLS, CDR2 YYNGEE. The CDR3 protein is CASSARQGADTIYF. The DNA of the CDR3 is TGTGCCAGCAGCGCGAGACAGGGGGCGGACACCATATATTTT. The variable domain in full, completed from reference TRBV9 and TRBJ1-3, reads DSGVTQTPKHLITATGQRVTLRCSPRSGDLSVYWYQQSLDQGLQFLIQYYNGEERAKGNILERFSAQQFPDLHSELNLSSLELGDSALYFCASSARQGADTIYFGEGSWLTVV.

This chain joins TRBV7-3 and TRBJ1-6; the match to TRBD1 covers 7 bases. The V gene end was trimmed by 2 bases and the J gene end by 8 bases; junction bases not matched to a gene: 3. The CDR3 runs 14 residues. Germline V gives CDR1 SGHTA, CDR2 FQGTGA. The chain's CDR3 is CASSLGRGYSPLHF. The CDR3 DNA is TGTGCCAGCAGCTTAGGCAGGGGGTATTCACCCCTCCACTTT. Supplemented by reference TRBV7-3 and TRBJ1-6, the full variable domain reads GAGVSQTPSNKVTEKGKYVELRCDPISGHTALYWYRQSLGQGPEFLIYFQGTGAADDSGLPNDRFFAVRPEGSVSTLKIQRTERGDSAVYLCASSLGRGYSPLHFGNGTRLTVT.

The chain has TRBV9 and TRBJ1-5, with D possibly matching TRBD1 (6 bases). Germline V gene lookup returns CDR1 SGDLS and CDR2 YYNGEE. V dropped 4 bases and J dropped 1 base, with 18 bases sitting between them. The CDR3 length is 17 residues. The CDR3 is CASSPAPAGESNQPQHF. In nucleotides, the CDR3 is TGTGCCAGCAGCCCCGCCCCTGCAGGGGAAAGCAATCAGCCCCAGCATTTT.

The sample holds a few counts of this clonotype. The chain couples TRBV29-1 to TRBJ1-3; 7 bases are shared with TRBD1. This CDR3 has 12 residues. Germline CDR1 is SQVTM and CDR2 is ANQGSEA. V gave up 7 bases and J gave up 2 bases; unmatched junction bases: 2. The CDR3 loop reads CSGQGAGNTIYF. Written as DNA, the CDR3 is TGCAGCGGACAGGGAGCTGGAAACACCATATATTTT.

This clonotype has just a few counts. The J gene is TRBJ2-5, the V gene TRBV4-1, with D possibly being TRBD2 (6 bases). V lost 4 bases and J lost 3, with 9 bases in between. The CDR3 contains 13 residues. CDR1 and CDR2 from the germline V gene are MGHRA and YSYEKL. The CDR3 DNA sequence: TGCGCCAGCAGCCGGGCTAGCGAAGAGACCCAGTACTTC. Its protein is CASSRASEETQYF.

The table lists this clonotype with a few counts. The chain couples TRBV10-3 to TRBJ2-7; TRBD2 agrees at 8 bases. The germline gives CDR1 ENHRY, CDR2 SYGVKD. V lost 0 bases to trimming and J lost 2 bases; unmatched junction nucleotides: 6. This CDR3 is 16 amino acids long. Written as DNA, the CDR3 is TGTGCCATCAGTGAGTCGGGAGCGGGAGCGGCCTACGAGCAGTACTTC. This encodes CAISESGAGAAYEQYF.

The table lists this clonotype with many counts. This rearrangement joins TRBV30 to TRBJ2-6, with 7 bases aligning to TRBD1. Germline lookup yields CDR1 GTSNPN and CDR2 SVGIG (reference sequence). This CDR3 contains 17 residues. The V gene end was trimmed by 4 bases and the J gene end by 0 bases; junction bases not matched to a gene: 9. In DNA, the CDR3 is TGTGCCTGGAAACAGGGGCAGCTGATCTCTGGGGCCAACGTCCTGACTTTC. The encoded protein is CAWKQGQLISGANVLTF.

The gene calls are TRBV5-1 and TRBJ2-7; TRBD1 is a possible D gene (6 bases). Looked up from germline, CDR1 is SGHRS and CDR2 is YFSETQ. This CDR3 region has 16 residues. Trimming removed 3 bases from V and 1 base from J, with 17 bases in between. The CDR3 region has the DNA TGCGCCAGCAGCTCCGACCCCCGGACAGATTCCTACGAGCAGTACTTC. Translating gives CASSSDPRTDSYEQYF.

At least ten counts were recorded for this clonotype. The gene calls are TRBV12-3 or TRBV12-4 and TRBJ1-1; TRBD1 might be the D (5 bases). Trimming pared 6 bases from V and 9 bases from J, leaving 20 bases between. CDR3 size: 14 residues. The CDR3 loop reads CASRGTRARLKAFF. The CDR3 coding sequence is TGTGCCAGCAGGGGGACGAGGGCCCGACTGAAAGCTTTCTTT.

This clonotype was recorded many times. This chain joins TRBV27 and TRBJ1-2; 10 bases are a match to TRBD1. V gave up 6 bases and J gave up 5 bases; unmatched junction bases: 3. CDR3 length: 13 residues. Looked up from germline, CDR1 is MNHEY and CDR2 is SMNVEV (reference sequence). The DNA of the CDR3 is TGTGCCAGCAGCTGGGACAGGGGTTATGGCTACACCTTC. Its translation: CASSWDRGYGYTF.

This clonotype was counted a few times. V usage is TRBV7-2 and J usage is TRBJ2-3, with D unclear. Germline V gene sequence: CDR1 SGHTA, CDR2 FQGNSA. V was trimmed by 1 base and J by 4 bases, leaving 9 bases between them. The CDR3 extends over 14 amino acids. In DNA, the CDR3 is TGTGCCAGCAGCTTAGTAGGGAACGCAGATACGCAGTATTTT. Protein: CASSLVGNADTQYF.

This clonotype was seen only a few times. V gene TRBV7-9 combines with J gene TRBJ1-6; no clear D gene. This CDR3 has 17 amino acids. Trimming stripped 0 bases from V and 0 bases from J, with 9 bases between. Germline V gene data show CDR1 as SEHNR and CDR2 as FQNEAQ (reference sequence). The CDR3 region is CASSLAAGDSYNSPLHF. In nucleotides, the CDR3 is TGTGCCAGCAGCTTAGCGGCGGGAGACTCCTATAATTCACCCCTCCACTTT.

The rearrangement joins TRBV29-1 to TRBJ2-7; a possible D gene is TRBD1 (5 bases). The CDR3 has 13 residues. In germline, CDR1 is SQVTM, CDR2 ANQGSEA. The germline V and J ends were trimmed by 4 bases and 1 base, with 11 bases remaining between them. The CDR3 nucleotides are TGCAGCGTTGCGGACATGCGATCCTACGAGCAGTACTTC. Amino acids: CSVADMRSYEQYF.

The chain couples TRBV9 to TRBJ1-1; D ambiguous. Germline lookup yields CDR1 SGDLS and CDR2 YYNGEE. The CDR3 has 15 residues. V lost 0 bases and J lost 1, with 10 bases in between. The CDR3 region has the DNA TGTGCCAGCAGCGTAGATCCTCGGGAGAACACTGAAGCTTTCTTT. Amino acid sequence: CASSVDPRENTEAFF.

The chain links TRBV6-5 to TRBJ2-2; D may be TRBD1 or TRBD2 (5 bases each). Trimming removed 6 bases from V and 2 bases from J, with 10 bases in between. Germline CDR1 reads MNHEY; CDR2 reads SVGAGI. This CDR3 spans 14 amino acids. CDR3 amino acids: CASSWGTNTGELFF. The DNA of the CDR3 is TGTGCCAGCAGCTGGGGGACCAACACCGGGGAGCTGTTTTTT.

There are a few counts of this clonotype. The CDR3 DNA reads as TGTGCCACCACTCAGGGGGCCCCTAGCACAGATACGCAGTATTTT. Protein sequence: CATTQGAPSTDTQYF. The chain links TRBV7-8 to TRBJ2-3; 8 bases map to TRBD1. The CDR3 contains 15 residues. The trim removed 10 bases at V and 0 bases at J, leaving 9 bases unmatched. From germline, CDR1 is SGHVS and CDR2 FQNEAQ.

The chain links TRBV6-5 to TRBJ2-2; D possibly corresponds to TRBD1 (5 bases). The CDR3 extends over 17 amino acids. The germline gives CDR1 MNHEY, CDR2 SVGAGI. V shed 6 bases and J shed 4 bases, with 21 bases lying between them. In DNA form, the CDR3 reads TGTGCCAGCAGCGGCGCCCGGACAATCGGCATCACCGGGGAGCTGTTTTTT. Protein product: CASSGARTIGITGELFF.